This T cell receptor beta chain was captured by sequencing in a study of T cell repertoires in cytomegalovirus infection. Study information: CMV infection plus the matching HLA type was flagged by public TCR beta signatures. Study-level findings and limits: Dominating the ex vivo response were TCR beta clonotypes that were CMV-specific and HLA-C-restricted. Using cumulative public TCR beta family frequency, the authors identified those who carried CMV together with the relevant HLA.

In regard to this clonotype: As yet, its antigen is unknown.

MiXCR was run by TCRdb on the reads, yielding one entry per CDR3 protein. The table records about 190,000 distinct CDR3 sequences, roughly 28% of them present only once. The V end lost 7 bases, the J end lost 8 bases, and 18 bases lay between the germline ends. The CDR3 loop spans 14 amino acids. Per germline, CDR1 SNHLY and CDR2 FYNNEI. The rearrangement links TRBV2 to TRBJ2-1; D not certain. The TCR sequence derives from a human donor in good health (CMV status not recorded). Some clones in this sample may be carry-over from other donors' samples. The sample was PBMCs. CDR3 nucleotides: TGTGCCAGCACCCCGCTCCTAAGAGACGATGAGCAGTTCTTC. Translating gives CASTPLLRDDEQFF. The full variable domain, rest sourced from reference TRBV2 and TRBJ2-1, is EPEVTQTPSHQVTQMGQEVILRCVPISNHLYFYWYRQILGQKVEFLVSFYNNEISEKSEIFDDQFSVERPDGSNFTLKIRSTKLEDSAMYFCASTPLLRDDEQFFGPGTRLTVL.